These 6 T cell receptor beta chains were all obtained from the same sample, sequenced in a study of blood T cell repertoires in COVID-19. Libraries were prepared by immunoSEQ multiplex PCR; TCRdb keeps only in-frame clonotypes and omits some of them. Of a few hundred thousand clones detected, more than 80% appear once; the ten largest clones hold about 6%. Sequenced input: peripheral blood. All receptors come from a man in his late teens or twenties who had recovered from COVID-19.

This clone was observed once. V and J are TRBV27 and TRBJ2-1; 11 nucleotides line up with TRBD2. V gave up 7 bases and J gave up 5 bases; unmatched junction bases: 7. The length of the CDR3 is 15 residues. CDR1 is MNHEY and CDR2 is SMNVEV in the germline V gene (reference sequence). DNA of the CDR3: TGTGCCAGCACGCCGCTAGCGGGAGGCCACAATGAGCAGTTCTTC. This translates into CASTPLAGGHNEQFF.

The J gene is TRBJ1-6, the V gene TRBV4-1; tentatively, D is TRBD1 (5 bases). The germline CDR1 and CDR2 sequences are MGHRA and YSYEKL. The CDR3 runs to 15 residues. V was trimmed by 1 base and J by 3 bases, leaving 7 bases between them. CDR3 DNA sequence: TGCGCCAGCAGCCAAGTGGGACTCTATAATTCACCCCTCCACTTT. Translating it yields CASSQVGLYNSPLHF.

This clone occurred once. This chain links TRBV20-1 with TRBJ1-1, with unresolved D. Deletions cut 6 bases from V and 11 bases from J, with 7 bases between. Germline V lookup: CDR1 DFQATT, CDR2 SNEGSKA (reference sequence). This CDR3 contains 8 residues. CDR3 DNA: TGCAGTGCCCCGGGGGCTTTCTTT. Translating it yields CSAPGAFF.

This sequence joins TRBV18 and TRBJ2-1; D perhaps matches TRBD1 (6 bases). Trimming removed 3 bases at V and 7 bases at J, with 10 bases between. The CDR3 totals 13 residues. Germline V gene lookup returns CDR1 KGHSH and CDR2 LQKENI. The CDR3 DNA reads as TGTGCCAGCTCACCGGAAGGGGGAAATGAGCAGTTCTTC. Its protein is CASSPEGGNEQFF.

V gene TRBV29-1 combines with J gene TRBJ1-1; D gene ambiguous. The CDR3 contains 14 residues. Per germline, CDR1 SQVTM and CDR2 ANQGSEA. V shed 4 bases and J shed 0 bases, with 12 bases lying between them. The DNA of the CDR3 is TGCAGCGTTGTGCGAAAGAGTCTGAACACTGAAGCTTTCTTT. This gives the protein CSVVRKSLNTEAFF.

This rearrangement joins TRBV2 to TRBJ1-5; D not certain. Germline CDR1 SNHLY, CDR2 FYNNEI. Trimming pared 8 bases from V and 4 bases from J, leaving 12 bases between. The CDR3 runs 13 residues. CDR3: CASGRLGNQPQHF. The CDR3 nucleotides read TGTGCCAGCGGGAGACTGGGAAATCAGCCCCAGCATTTT. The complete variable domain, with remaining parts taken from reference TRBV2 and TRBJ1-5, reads EPEVTQTPSHQVTQMGQEVILRCVPISNHLYFYWYRQILGQKVEFLVSFYNNEISEKSEIFDDQFSVERPDGSNFTLKIRSTKLEDSAMYFCASGRLGNQPQHFGDGTRLSIL.